Presented here are 4 T cell receptor beta chains from one specimen sequenced in a study of cytomegalovirus exposure and HLA in healthy donors. PCR amplification relied on 60 Vbeta primers (plus 13 Jbeta primers). TCRdb keeps only in-frame clones here, not all; method: immunoSEQ multiplex PCR. The sample has some 98,000 clones; 80% to 90% are singletons. The sample comprised PBMCs. All receptors come from a man aged 35 to 55 in good health and CMV-seronegative.

The J gene is TRBJ2-3, the V gene TRBV7-3, with TRBD2 matching 8 bases. The V and J ends lost 5 bases and 3 bases, in that order; junction bases with no gene match: 19. Germline assignment: CDR1 SGHTA and CDR2 FQGTGA. This CDR3 has 19 amino acids. DNA of the CDR3: TGTGCCAGCAGCGGGTCAAGGGCGGGGGGTACCTTTCGGACAGATACGCAGTATTTT. Translated: CASSGSRAGGTFRTDTQYF.

This clone was recorded only once. A read error may produce the germline difference seen at one junction end. V gene TRBV6-9 combines with J gene TRBJ2-5; TRBD2 matches 10 bases. The CDR3 has 18 amino acids. Germline V gene sequence: CDR1 MNHGY, CDR2 SVAAGI. The CDR3 sequence: CAGSFSQRGGGVQETQYF. CDR3 nucleotides: TGTGCCGGCAGCTTTTCCCAGCGGGGGGGCGGGGTCCAAGAGACCCAGTACTTC.

The chain uses TRBV13 and TRBJ1-6; D remains unclear. This CDR3 region has 17 residues. The germline V and J ends were trimmed by 0 bases and 5 bases, with 14 bases remaining between them. Germline V CDR1 and CDR2: PRHDT, FYEKMQ (reference sequence). CDR3 DNA sequence: TGTGCCAGCAGCTTAGGGCCGATAACCAACAATAATTCACCCCTCCACTTT. Its protein product is CASSLGPITNNNSPLHF.

This clone was counted only a few times. The CDR3 protein is CAWSGTGVTGELFF. The DNA for the CDR3 is TGTGCCTGGAGCGGGACAGGGGTTACCGGGGAGCTGTTTTTT. J is TRBJ2-2 and V is TRBV30; 10 bases match TRBD1. This CDR3 region has 14 residues. The V and J ends lost 3 bases and 5 bases, in that order; junction bases with no gene match: 3. Per the germline V gene, CDR1 is GTSNPN and CDR2 is SVGIG (reference sequence).